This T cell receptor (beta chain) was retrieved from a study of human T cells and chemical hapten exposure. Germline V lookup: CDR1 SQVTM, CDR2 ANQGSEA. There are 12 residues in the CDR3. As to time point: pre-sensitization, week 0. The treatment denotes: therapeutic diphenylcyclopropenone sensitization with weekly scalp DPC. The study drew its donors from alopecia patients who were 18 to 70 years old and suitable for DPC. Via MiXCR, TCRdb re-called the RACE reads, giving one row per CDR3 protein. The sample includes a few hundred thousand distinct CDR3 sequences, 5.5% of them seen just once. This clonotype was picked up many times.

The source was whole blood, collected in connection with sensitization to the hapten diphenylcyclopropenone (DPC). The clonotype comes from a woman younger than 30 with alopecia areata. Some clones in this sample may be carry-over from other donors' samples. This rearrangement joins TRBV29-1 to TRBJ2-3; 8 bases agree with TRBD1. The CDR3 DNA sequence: TGCAGTGTCAGGGGGCTGGCAGATACGCAGTATTTT. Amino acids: CSVRGLADTQYF.